Listed below are T cell receptor beta chains from one sample, sequenced in a study of tumor-infiltrating lymphocytes in oesophageal squamous cell carcinoma. TCRdb reanalysed the PCR reads using MiXCR and keeps one entry per CDR3 protein. The repertoire has around 21,000 distinct CDR3 sequences, about two fifths of them found once; the top ten carry over 9.5%. Sequenced material: normal esophageal tissue next to the tumor. Receptors originate from a male donor with esophageal squamous cell carcinoma. CDR3s include the opening cysteine and the closing phenylalanine or tryptophan.

TRBV5-1	TRBJ2-3	CASRGQVGGDTQYF
TRBV7-2	TRBJ2-5	CASSLGARGSETQYF
TRBV6-1	TRBJ2-2	CASRRNRGADTGELFF
TRBV11-2	TRBJ1-4	CASSFDGAATNEKLFF
TRBV7-9	TRBJ2-2	CASSSGLAGASGELFF
TRBV19	TRBJ2-7	CASSIAPSGIGHEQYF
TRBV24-1	TRBJ2-4	CATSDGGLGKNIQYF
TRBV20-1	TRBJ2-2	CSARPYLNTGELFF
TRBV12-3/TRBV12-4	TRBJ2-2	CASRSGSLGELFF
TRBV6-7	TRBJ2-4	CASRTILAVIAKNIQYF
TRBV11-2	TRBJ2-3	CASSLETSGRTDTQYF
TRBV24-1	.	CATSDHTRTYEQYF
TRBV28	TRBJ2-6	CASSLGTAAGAGANVLTF
TRBV28	TRBJ2-7	CASRLAGAGEQYF
TRBV6-4	TRBJ2-1	CAQASGEGNEQFF
TRBV28	TRBJ2-1	CASSSVWREGGASSYNEQFF
TRBV7-3	TRBJ2-1	CASSLGGVGEQFF
TRBV7-9	TRBJ1-5	CASSLADREVNQPQHF
TRBV6-2/TRBV6-3	TRBJ1-5	CASSRGYQPQHF
TRBV10-3	TRBJ2-2	CAIRGTSLTGELFF
TRBV7-8	.	CASSSGGPGYIAEQYF
TRBV25-1	TRBJ2-1	CASSEWGSTVYNEQFF
TRBV19	TRBJ2-5	CASSDGSGRAGETQYF
TRBV28	TRBJ1-5	CASKQGGNQPQHF
TRBV7-3	TRBJ1-3	CASSLDSSGNTIYF
TRBV7-3	TRBJ2-1	CASSLSFSSGNEQFF
TRBV7-2	TRBJ2-1	CASSLDGYNEQFF
TRBV19	.	CASSDSGWEYNEQFF
TRBV6-1	.	CASRARATSGIYEQYF
TRBV28	TRBJ2-3	CASSFPVAGVRDTQYF
TRBV30	TRBJ2-1	CATVASGDNEQFF
TRBV12-3/TRBV12-4	TRBJ2-1	CASRESGRDNEQFF
TRBV5-8	TRBJ2-3	CASSFISGGDNTDTQYF
TRBV11-1	TRBJ2-3	CASSLGGSVTDTQYF
TRBV7-2	TRBJ2-2	CASSLRTGGTGELFF
TRBV6-8	.	CASTSGYIETQYF
TRBV7-9	TRBJ1-1	CASSWGQANTEAFF
TRBV2	TRBJ2-7	CASRRDLGEQYF
TRBV6-1	TRBJ2-5	CASSEAGGLRTHDTQYF
TRBV7-2	TRBJ2-3	CASSLGEGGSLTDTQYF
TRBV6-1	TRBJ2-3	CASSLQDTVTDTQYF